The 11 T cell receptor beta chains in this list originate from one sample, sequenced in a study of blood T cell repertoires in COVID-19. Assay: immunoSEQ multiplex PCR; the TCRdb copy retains only in-frame clones and omits some. The data show some 150,000 clones, around 81% seen once. The sequencing input was peripheral blood. These receptors were obtained from a human donor with acute or convalescent COVID-19. The donor label of this sample is uncertain.

This chain joins TRBV19 and TRBJ1-1; D unclear. Germline CDR1 is LNHDA and CDR2 is SQIVND (reference sequence). The CDR3 covers 15 residues. V was cut by 6 bases and J by 4 bases, with 18 bases left in between. CDR3 residues: CASSPVVGGSTEAFF. The CDR3 DNA is TGTGCCAGTAGCCCCGTCGTGGGAGGGAGCACTGAAGCTTTCTTT.

The rearrangement uses TRBV28 and TRBJ1-2, with 8 bases lining up with TRBD1. The germline V gene has CDR1 MDHEN and CDR2 SYDVKM. V trimming: 6 bases; J trimming: 3 bases; junction bases outside the gene matches: 9. CDR3 length equals 15 residues. The CDR3 sequence: CASRDRTGFDYGYTF. DNA for the CDR3: TGTGCCAGCAGGGACCGGACAGGGTTTGACTATGGCTACACCTTC.

The CDR3 region has the DNA TGTGCCAGCAGCTTACAGGGAGTGGGGTACGAGCAGTACTTC. It yields the protein CASSLQGVGYEQYF. The chain links TRBV5-5 to TRBJ2-7, with D perhaps TRBD1 (6 bases). V was trimmed by 2 bases and J by 4 bases, leaving 13 bases between them. Germline assignment: CDR1 SGHKS and CDR2 YYEKEE (reference sequence). There are 14 residues in the CDR3.

The V and J genes are TRBV11-2 and TRBJ1-1; 11 nucleotides line up with TRBD1. The CDR3 has 16 amino acids. The V gene's germline CDR1 is SGHAT and CDR2 FQNNGV. V lost 4 bases to trimming and J lost 2 bases; unmatched junction nucleotides: 6. The CDR3 loop is CASSSPGTGGNTEAFF. The CDR3 DNA is TGTGCCAGCAGCTCCCCCGGGACAGGGGGAAACACTGAAGCTTTCTTT.

The V gene is TRBV5-1, the J gene TRBJ1-1, with 8 nucleotides matching TRBD1. The J segment lost 4 bases and the V segment lost 4 bases, leaving 9 bases of the junction unmatched. Germline CDR1 and CDR2: SGHRS and YFSETQ. The CDR3 totals 15 residues. This chain's CDR3 is CASSEQGGGSTEAFF. CDR3 sequence (DNA): TGCGCCAGCAGCGAACAGGGGGGAGGGAGCACTGAAGCTTTCTTT.

The CDR3 DNA reads as TGTGCCAGCAGGACCCAGGGGGCTCCCATGGGGCTGTTTTTT. Translated, it gives CASRTQGAPMGLFF. The genes are TRBV6-5 and TRBJ2-2, with 8 nucleotides matching TRBD1. Germline trimming cut 6 bases from V and 13 bases from J; bases unmatched to any gene: 13. Germline assignment: CDR1 MNHEY and CDR2 SVGAGI. The CDR3 consists of 14 residues.

The CDR3 region is CASSYREGGTEAFF. CDR3 sequence (DNA): TGTGCCAGCAGTTACAGGGAAGGAGGCACTGAAGCTTTCTTT. The gene calls are TRBV6-5 and TRBJ1-1; D ambiguous. The germline V gene encodes CDR1 MNHEY and CDR2 SVGAGI. This CDR3 contains 14 residues. With 2 bases removed from V and 4 bases from J, the gap between germline ends came to 11 bases.

V usage is TRBV30 and J usage is TRBJ2-5; a weak D match, TRBD2 (6 bases). V gave up 5 bases and J gave up 5 bases, with 9 bases separating them. Per the germline V gene, CDR1 is GTSNPN and CDR2 is SVGIG (reference sequence). The CDR3 sequence is 11 residues long. The CDR3 region is CAWQAGETQYF. The CDR3 DNA is TGTGCCTGGCAGGCGGGGGAGACCCAGTACTTC. Looking up the rest from reference TRBV30 and TRBJ2-5 gives the full variable domain: SQTIHQWPATLVQPVGSPLSLECTVEGTSNPNLYWYRQAAGRGLQLLFYSVGIGQISSEVPQNLSASRPQDRQFILSSKKLLLSDSGFYLCAWQAGETQYFGPGTRLLVL.

The chain is built from TRBV6-1 and TRBJ1-6; D is undetermined. The CDR3 extends over 12 amino acids. Germline V gives CDR1 MNHNS, CDR2 SASEGT. Between the trimmed V and J ends, which lost 0 bases and 14 bases, there was a span of 8 bases. CDR3 residues: CASSEARESLHF. CDR3 DNA: TGTGCCAGCAGTGAAGCGAGAGAATCCCTCCACTTT.

This clone was detected a few times. V usage is TRBV7-2 and J usage is TRBJ1-2, with D possibly TRBD1 on 5 matching bases. CDR3 length: 13 amino acids. V was cut by 3 bases and J by 4 bases, with 9 bases left in between. From germline, CDR1 is SGHTA and CDR2 FQGNSA. The chain's CDR3 is CASSLTASYGYTF. CDR3 in DNA: TGTGCCAGCAGCTTGACAGCGAGCTATGGCTACACCTTC.

The CDR3 loop reads CASSGAGVLNTEAFF. DNA of the CDR3: TGTGCCAGCAGTGGAGCAGGGGTCTTGAACACTGAAGCTTTCTTT. This chain uses TRBV25-1 with TRBJ1-1; D perhaps matches TRBD1 (6 bases). The CDR3 totals 15 residues. The germline V gene encodes CDR1 MGHDK and CDR2 SYGVNS. Between the trimmed V and J ends, which lost 4 bases and 0 bases, there was a span of 12 bases.